These T cell receptor beta chains were read from a single sample in a study of beta chain features in type 1 diabetes. Repertoires were generated with immunoSEQ multiplex PCR, while TCRdb's copy carries only in-frame clones and drops some. The data contain about 650,000 clones, under 15% of them singletons. Sequencing input: naive CD4+ T cells from blood. The receptors shown here come from a man aged 30 to 39 with type 1 diabetes. CDR3s include the opening cysteine and the closing phenylalanine or tryptophan. A D gene is named only where the DNA matches it firmly. Not every row has a clone size; where given, it reads once, few, many or a size class.

D	J	size	V	CDR3	DNA
NA	TRBJ2-3	NA	TRBV4-2	CASSLSKERTDTQYF	TGTGCCAGCAGTCTGTCTAAGGAGAGGACAGATACGCAGTATTTT
TRBD1	TRBJ2-5	few	TRBV6-5	CASSYGGTGGQETQYF	TGTGCCAGCAGTTACGGAGGGACAGGGGGACAAGAGACCCAGTACTTC
TRBD1	TRBJ2-6	few	TRBV18	CASSPATGLTGSGANVLTF	TGTGCCAGCTCACCCGCGACAGGGTTAACGGGCTCTGGGGCCAACGTCCTGACTTTC
TRBD2	TRBJ2-1	NA	TRBV29-1	CSVVAGGIYNEQFF	TGCAGCGTTGTTGCGGGGGGGATATACAATGAGCAGTTCTTC
NA	TRBJ1-2	NA	TRBV15	CATSRVAEDGYTF	TGTGCCACCAGCAGAGTGGCCGAGGATGGCTACACCTTC
TRBD1	TRBJ2-5	few	TRBV7-6	CASSSLRGQGETQYF	TGTGCCAGCAGCTCGCTAAGGGGGCAGGGAGAGACCCAGTACTTC
NA	TRBJ1-5	few	TRBV25-1	CASSDGSGFNQPQHF	TGTGCCAGCAGTGACGGCAGCGGATTCAATCAGCCCCAGCATTTT
TRBD1	TRBJ2-1	NA	TRBV29-1	CSVEDLGTGRDNEQFF	TGCAGCGTTGAAGACCTCGGGACAGGGAGGGACAATGAGCAGTTCTTC
TRBD1	TRBJ1-3	few	TRBV4-3	CASSSQGFGNTIYF	TGCGCCAGCAGCTCACAGGGGTTCGGAAACACCATATATTTT
NA	TRBJ2-7	NA	TRBV5-1	CASSGTVEGYEQYF	TGCGCCAGCAGCGGGACAGTGGAGGGCTACGAGCAGTACTTC
NA	TRBJ1-2	few	TRBV9	CASSSSVRGGYTF	TGTGCCAGCAGCTCGTCCGTAAGGGGGGGCTACACCTTC
NA	TRBJ1-3	few	TRBV20-1	CSANGGNTIYF	TGCAGTGCTAATGGAGGAAACACCATATATTTT
NA	TRBJ1-2	NA	TRBV5-1	CASSLNGQAAGYTF	TGCGCCAGCAGCTTAAACGGGCAGGCCGCTGGCTACACCTTC
NA	TRBJ1-4	few	TRBV2	CASSEGQNEKLFF	TGTGCCAGCAGTGAAGGCCAAAATGAAAAACTGTTTTTT
NA	TRBJ2-2	few	TRBV5-4	CASSPMEPGNTGELFF	TGTGCCAGCAGCCCAATGGAGCCAGGGAACACCGGGGAGCTGTTTTTT
NA	TRBJ2-1	NA	TRBV7-2	CASSSSLYYNEQFF	TGTGCCAGCAGCTCCTCTCTCTACTACAATGAGCAGTTCTTC